This TCR beta chain was captured in a study of blood T cell repertoires in COVID-19. Looking at the study overall: Acute and convalescent COVID-19 samples came from the United States, Italy and Spain.

For this clone: Other DNA sequences in the same sample also yield this CDR3.

Measured with immunoSEQ multiplex PCR; TCRdb has only the in-frame clones, and not every one. This table has 95,000 to 150,000 clones, 80% to 85% appearing once. V lost 0 bases to trimming and J lost 3 bases, with 9 bases between them. Germline lookup yields CDR1 SGHTA and CDR2 FQGNSA. The CDR3 consists of 15 residues. Sequenced sample: PBMCs or T cells enriched from blood (not recorded which). This TCR was recovered from a woman aged 30 to 39 who had recovered from COVID-19. V is TRBV7-2 and J is TRBJ2-1, with D possibly being TRBD2 (5 bases). This CDR3 is CASSLAFGGYNEQFF. The DNA of the CDR3 is TGTGCCAGCAGCTTAGCCTTCGGAGGCTACAATGAGCAGTTCTTC. The full variable domain, completed using reference TRBV7-2 and TRBJ2-1, is GAGVSQSPSNKVTEKGKDVELRCDPISGHTALYWYRQSLGQGLEFLIYFQGNSAPDKSGLPSDRFSAERTGGSVSTLTIQRTQQEDSAVYLCASSLAFGGYNEQFFGPGTRLTVL.